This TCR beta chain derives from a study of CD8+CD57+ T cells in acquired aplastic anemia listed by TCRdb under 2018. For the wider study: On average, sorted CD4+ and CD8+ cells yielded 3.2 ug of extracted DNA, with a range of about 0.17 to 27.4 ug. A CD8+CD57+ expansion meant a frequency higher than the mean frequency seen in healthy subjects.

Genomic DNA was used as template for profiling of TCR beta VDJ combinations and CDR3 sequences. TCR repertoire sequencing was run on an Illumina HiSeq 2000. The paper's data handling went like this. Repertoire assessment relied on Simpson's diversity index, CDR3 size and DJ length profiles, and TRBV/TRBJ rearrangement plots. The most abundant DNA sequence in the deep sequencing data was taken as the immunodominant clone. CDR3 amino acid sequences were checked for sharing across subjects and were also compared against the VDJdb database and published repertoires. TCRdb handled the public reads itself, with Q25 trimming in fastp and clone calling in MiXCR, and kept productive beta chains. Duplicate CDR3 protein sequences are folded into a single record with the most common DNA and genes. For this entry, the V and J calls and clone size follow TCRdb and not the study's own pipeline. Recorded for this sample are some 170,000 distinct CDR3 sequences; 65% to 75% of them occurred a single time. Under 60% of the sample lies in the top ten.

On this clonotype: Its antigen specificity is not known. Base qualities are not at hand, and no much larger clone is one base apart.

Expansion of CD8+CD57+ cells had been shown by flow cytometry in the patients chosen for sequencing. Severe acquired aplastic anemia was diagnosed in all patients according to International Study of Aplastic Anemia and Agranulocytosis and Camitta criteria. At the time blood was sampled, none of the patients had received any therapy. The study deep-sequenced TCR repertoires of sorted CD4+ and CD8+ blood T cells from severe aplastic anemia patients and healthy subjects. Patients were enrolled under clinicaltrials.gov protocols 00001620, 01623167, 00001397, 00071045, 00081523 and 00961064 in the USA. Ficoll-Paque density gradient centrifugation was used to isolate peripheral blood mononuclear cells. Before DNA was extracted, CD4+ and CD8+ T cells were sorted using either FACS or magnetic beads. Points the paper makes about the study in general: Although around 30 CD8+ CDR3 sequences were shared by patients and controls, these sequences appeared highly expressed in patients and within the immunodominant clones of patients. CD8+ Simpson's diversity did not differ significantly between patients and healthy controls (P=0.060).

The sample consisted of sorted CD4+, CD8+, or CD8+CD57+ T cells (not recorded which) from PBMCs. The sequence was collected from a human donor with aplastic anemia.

The nucleotide sequence reads as follows: TGTGCCAGCAGACTAGGGGCCATATATGGCTACACCTTC. Its protein reads: CASRLGAIYGYTF. The V and J genes are TRBV2 and TRBJ1-2, with a tentative D gene TRBD1 over 5 matching bases. The junction carries 13 bases between V and J, which are trimmed by 6 bases and 5 bases respectively. Spanning cysteine to phenylalanine, the CDR3 consists of 13 amino acids. The kept DNA is CDR3 alone, 39 bases in frame from the first base. The germline V gene gives CDR1 as SNHLY and CDR2 as FYNNEI.